This note documents a single TCR beta chain sequence. Antigen unknown. Naive CD8 cells were CD45RO-negative, positively selected for CCR7, excluding terminally differentiated effector memory CD45RA+ cells. The entry originates in a study of shared clonotypes between healthy human individuals. Findings and caveats of the study: Clonotype sharing across donors was expected to vary with sequencing depth.

Each PCR replicate from the sorted subsets contained about 180 ng DNA, which is about 31,000 T cell genomes. TCRdb keeps only in-frame clones here, not all; method: immunoSEQ multiplex PCR. Among about 2.1 million clones listed, 85% to 95% were seen once. Sequenced sample: naive CD8+ T cells from PBMCs. This sequence was found in a man younger than 35 in good health. Some clones in this sample may be carry-over from other donors' samples.

The CDR3 sequence: CASSVGASTNEKLFF. In DNA, the CDR3 is TGTGCCAGCAGCGTTGGCGCTTCAACTAATGAAAAACTGTTTTTT. This chain links TRBV9 with TRBJ1-4; D is ambiguous. The germline gives CDR1 SGDLS, CDR2 YYNGEE. Trimming shortened V by 2 bases and J by 0 bases, and 8 bases separated the two germline ends. The length of the CDR3 is 15 residues.